This entry concerns a single T cell receptor (beta chain). The junction differs from germline at one of its ends, possibly a read error. Assay used: immunoSEQ multiplex PCR; TCRdb lists only in-frame clones, some missing. The table lists about 160,000 clones, 90% to 95% of them singletons. This sample is part of a study of control samples from healthy donors and cancer patients. The CDR3 totals 13 residues. The germline V gene encodes CDR1 SGHNT and CDR2 YENEEA. The sequencing input was blood. This clonotype originated in a woman aged 40 to 49 in good health. The rearrangement uses TRBV11-3 and TRBJ2-7; D remains unclear. This CDR3 reads CASSPTGSSEQYF. The CDR3 nucleotides are TGTGCCAGCAGCCCTACCGGGTCCTCCGAGCAGTACTTC.